These 5 T cell receptor beta chains were sequenced from one sample in a study of blood T cell repertoires in COVID-19. The protocol was immunoSEQ multiplex PCR, while the TCRdb copy is restricted to in-frame clones and leaves out a portion. This repertoire shows some 170,000 clones, more than 75% found once; its top ten account for over 0.95%. The sequencing input was PBMCs or T cells enriched from blood (not recorded which). The receptor set was obtained from a human donor with acute COVID-19. The donor label of this sample is uncertain.

V and J are TRBV5-1 and TRBJ2-7; 12 bases fit TRBD1. CDR1 SGHRS and CDR2 YFSETQ come from the germline V gene. The V segment lost 0 bases and the J segment 4 bases; nucleotides outside the gene matches: 5. The CDR3 consists of 16 residues. The CDR3 here is CASSLARDRGLYEQYF. CDR3 DNA sequence: TGCGCCAGCAGCTTGGCCCGGGACAGGGGGCTATACGAGCAGTACTTC.

The chain joins TRBV5-1 to TRBJ1-1, with a weak D call TRBD1 (5 bases). CDR3 length: 14 amino acids. Germline V lookup: CDR1 SGHRS, CDR2 YFSETQ. Trimming shortened V by 2 bases and J by 6 bases, and 14 bases separated the two germline ends. DNA for the CDR3: TGCGCCAGCAGCTTTGGGGTCTGGGGGGCTGAAGCTTTCTTT. Amino acids: CASSFGVWGAEAFF.

This rearrangement joins TRBV30 to TRBJ1-2, with D perhaps TRBD1 (5 bases). V shed 1 base and J shed 8 bases, with 14 bases lying between them. The germline gives CDR1 GTSNPN, CDR2 SVGIG (reference sequence). This CDR3 has 13 amino acids. CDR3 residues: CAWSGGGTRGYTF. In nucleotides, the CDR3 is TGTGCCTGGAGTGGTGGAGGGACGCGAGGCTACACCTTC. Full variable domain (rest looked up from reference TRBV30 and TRBJ1-2): SQTIHQWPATLVQPVGSPLSLECTVEGTSNPNLYWYRQAAGRGLQLLFYSVGIGQISSEVPQNLSASRPQDRQFILSSKKLLLSDSGFYLCAWSGGGTRGYTFGSGTRLTVV.

The chain carries TRBV5-1 and TRBJ2-7; D might be TRBD1 (6 bases). CDR3 length: 16 residues. V lost 7 bases and J 0 bases, leaving 20 bases between the germline ends. Germline loops: CDR1 SGHRS, CDR2 YFSETQ. The CDR3: CASQATGHSSSYEQYF. The CDR3 DNA follows: TGCGCCAGCCAGGCGACGGGACACTCGAGCTCCTACGAGCAGTACTTC.

This clone was observed a single time. This chain joins TRBV21-1 and TRBJ2-4; TRBD1, as called in the table, went unchecked against the DNA. TRBV21-1 counts as a pseudogene. There are 17 residues in the CDR3. This CDR3 is CASSKDKGAYAKNIQYF. The CDR3 nucleotides are TGTGCCAGCAGCAAAGATAAGGGGGCGTATGCCAAAAACATTCAGTACTTC.